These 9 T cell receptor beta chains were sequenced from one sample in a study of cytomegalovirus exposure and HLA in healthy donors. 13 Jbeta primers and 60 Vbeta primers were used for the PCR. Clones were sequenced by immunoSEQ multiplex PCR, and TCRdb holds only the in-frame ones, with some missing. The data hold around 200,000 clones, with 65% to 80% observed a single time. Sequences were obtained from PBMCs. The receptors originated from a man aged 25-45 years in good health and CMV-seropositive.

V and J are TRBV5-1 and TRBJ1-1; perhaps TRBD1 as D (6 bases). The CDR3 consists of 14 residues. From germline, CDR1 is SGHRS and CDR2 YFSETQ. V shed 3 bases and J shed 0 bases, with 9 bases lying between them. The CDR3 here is CASSSRGMNTEAFF. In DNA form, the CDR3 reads TGCGCCAGCAGCTCCAGGGGTATGAACACTGAAGCTTTCTTT. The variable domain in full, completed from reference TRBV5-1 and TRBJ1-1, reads KAGVTQTPRYLIKTRGQQVTLSCSPISGHRSVSWYQQTPGQGLQFLFEYFSETQRNKGNFPGRFSGRQFSNSRSEMNVSTLELGDSALYLCASSSRGMNTEAFFGQGTRLTVV.

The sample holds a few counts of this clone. The CDR3 reads CAWGGRVINEKLFF. The CDR3 DNA is TGTGCCTGGGGGGGGAGAGTGATTAATGAAAAACTGTTTTTT. This chain uses TRBV30 with TRBJ1-4; D is perhaps TRBD1 (5 bases). Germline V gene data show CDR1 as GTSNPN and CDR2 as SVGIG (reference sequence). Trimming pared 5 bases from V and 4 bases from J, leaving 14 bases between. The CDR3 is made up of 14 amino acids.

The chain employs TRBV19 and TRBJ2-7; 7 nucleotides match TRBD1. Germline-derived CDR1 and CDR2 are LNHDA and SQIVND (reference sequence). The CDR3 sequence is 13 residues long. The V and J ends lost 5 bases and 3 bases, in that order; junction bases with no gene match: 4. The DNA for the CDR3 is TGTGCCAGTAGTGCTCGGGACAGCTACGAGCAGTACTTC. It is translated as CASSARDSYEQYF.

CDR3 region: CASSQDTKGGDEQYF. CDR3 nucleotides: TGTGCCAGCAGCCAAGATACGAAGGGGGGGGACGAGCAGTACTTC. This chain connects TRBV4-2 to TRBJ2-7, with D possibly being TRBD2 (7 bases). V was cut by 0 bases and J by 5 bases, with 14 bases left in between. Germline CDR1 and CDR2: LGHNA and YNFKEQ. This CDR3 has 15 residues.

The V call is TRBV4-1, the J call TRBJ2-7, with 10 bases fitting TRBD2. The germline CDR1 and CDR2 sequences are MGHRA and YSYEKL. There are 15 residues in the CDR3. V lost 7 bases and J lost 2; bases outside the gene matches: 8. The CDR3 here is CASTLASGSTYEQYF. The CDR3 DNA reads TGCGCCAGCACCCTTGCTAGCGGGAGCACCTACGAGCAGTACTTC.

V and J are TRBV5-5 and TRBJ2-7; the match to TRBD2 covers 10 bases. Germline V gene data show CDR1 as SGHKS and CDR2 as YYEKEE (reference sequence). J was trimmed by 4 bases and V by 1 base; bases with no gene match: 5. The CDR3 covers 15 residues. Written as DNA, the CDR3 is TGTGCCAGCAGCTTGACTAGCGGGGTTCTTTACGAGCAGTACTTC. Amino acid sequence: CASSLTSGVLYEQYF.

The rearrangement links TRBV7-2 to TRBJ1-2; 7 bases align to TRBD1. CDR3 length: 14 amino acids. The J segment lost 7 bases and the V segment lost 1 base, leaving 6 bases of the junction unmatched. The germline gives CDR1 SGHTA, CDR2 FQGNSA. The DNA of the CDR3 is TGTGCCAGCAGCTTAGAAACAGGGGTGGGTGGCTACACCTTC. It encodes CASSLETGVGGYTF.

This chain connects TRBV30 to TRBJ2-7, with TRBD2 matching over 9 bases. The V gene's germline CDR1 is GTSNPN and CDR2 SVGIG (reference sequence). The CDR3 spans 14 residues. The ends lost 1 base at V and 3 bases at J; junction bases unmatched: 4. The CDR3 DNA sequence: TGTGCCTGGAGTGACACTAGCGGGTTCTACGAGCAGTACTTC. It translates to CAWSDTSGFYEQYF. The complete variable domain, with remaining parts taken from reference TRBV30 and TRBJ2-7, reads SQTIHQWPATLVQPVGSPLSLECTVEGTSNPNLYWYRQAAGRGLQLLFYSVGIGQISSEVPQNLSASRPQDRQFILSSKKLLLSDSGFYLCAWSDTSGFYEQYFGPGTRLTVT.

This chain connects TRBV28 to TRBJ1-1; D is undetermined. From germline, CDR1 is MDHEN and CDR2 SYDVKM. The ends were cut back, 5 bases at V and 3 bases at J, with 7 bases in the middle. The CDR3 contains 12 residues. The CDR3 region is CASSLSYTEAFF. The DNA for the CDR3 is TGTGCCAGCAGTCTTTCCTACACTGAAGCTTTCTTT.